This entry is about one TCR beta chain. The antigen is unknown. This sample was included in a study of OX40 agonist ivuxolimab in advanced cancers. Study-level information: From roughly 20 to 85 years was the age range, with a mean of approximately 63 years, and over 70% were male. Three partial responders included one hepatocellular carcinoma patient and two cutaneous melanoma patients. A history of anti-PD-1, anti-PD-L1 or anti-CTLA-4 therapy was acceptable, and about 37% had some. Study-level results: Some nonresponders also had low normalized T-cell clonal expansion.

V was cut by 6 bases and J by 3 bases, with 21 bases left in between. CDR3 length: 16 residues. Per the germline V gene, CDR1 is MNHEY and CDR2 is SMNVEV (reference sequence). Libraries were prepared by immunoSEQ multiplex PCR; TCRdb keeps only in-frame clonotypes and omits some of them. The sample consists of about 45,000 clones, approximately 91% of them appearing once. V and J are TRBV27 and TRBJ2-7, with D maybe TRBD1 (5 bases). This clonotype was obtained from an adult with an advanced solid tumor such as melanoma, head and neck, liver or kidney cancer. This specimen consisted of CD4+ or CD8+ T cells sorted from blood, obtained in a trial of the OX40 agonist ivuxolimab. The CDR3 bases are TGTGCCAGCAGACCGTGGTCGGACGGTGGACACTACGAGCAGTACTTC. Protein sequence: CASRPWSDGGHYEQYF.